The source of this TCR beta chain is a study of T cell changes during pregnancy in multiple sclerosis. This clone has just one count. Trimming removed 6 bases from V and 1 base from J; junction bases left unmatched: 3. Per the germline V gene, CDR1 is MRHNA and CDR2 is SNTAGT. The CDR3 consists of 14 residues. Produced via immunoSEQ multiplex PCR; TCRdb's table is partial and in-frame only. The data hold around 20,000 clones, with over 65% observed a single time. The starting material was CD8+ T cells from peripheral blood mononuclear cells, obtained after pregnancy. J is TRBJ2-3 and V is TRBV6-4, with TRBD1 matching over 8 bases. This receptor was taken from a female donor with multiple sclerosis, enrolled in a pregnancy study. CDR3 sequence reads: CASSPTGGTDTQYF. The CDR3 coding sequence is TGTGCCAGCAGCCCGACAGGGGGCACAGATACGCAGTATTTT.